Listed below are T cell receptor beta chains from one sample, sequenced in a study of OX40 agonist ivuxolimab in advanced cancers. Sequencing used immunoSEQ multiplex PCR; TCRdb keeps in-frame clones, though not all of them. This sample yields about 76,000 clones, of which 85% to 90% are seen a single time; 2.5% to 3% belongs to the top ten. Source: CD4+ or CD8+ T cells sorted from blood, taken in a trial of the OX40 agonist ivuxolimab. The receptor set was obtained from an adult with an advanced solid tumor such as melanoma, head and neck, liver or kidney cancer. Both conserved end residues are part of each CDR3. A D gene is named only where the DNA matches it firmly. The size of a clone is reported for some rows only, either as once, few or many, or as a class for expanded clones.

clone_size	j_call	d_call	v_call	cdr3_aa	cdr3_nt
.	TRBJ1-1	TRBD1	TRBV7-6	CASSKDQGGNTEAFF	TGTGCCAGCAGCAAAGATCAGGGGGGGAACACTGAAGCTTTCTTT
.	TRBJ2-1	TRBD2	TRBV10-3	CAISESTSGGDEQFF	TGTGCCATCAGTGAGTCGACTAGCGGGGGGGATGAGCAGTTCTTC
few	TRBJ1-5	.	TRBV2	CASMGYSNQPQHF	TGTGCCAGCATGGGGTATAGCAATCAGCCCCAGCATTTT
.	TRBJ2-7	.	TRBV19	CASSNQGSYEQYF	TGTGCCAGTAGTAACCAGGGATCCTACGAGCAGTACTTC
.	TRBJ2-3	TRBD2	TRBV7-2	CASSLTASGTDTQYF	TGTGCCAGCAGCTTAACGGCTAGCGGTACAGATACGCAGTATTTT
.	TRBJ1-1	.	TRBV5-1	CASSRQEDTEAFF	TGCGCCAGCAGCAGACAGGAGGACACTGAAGCTTTCTTT
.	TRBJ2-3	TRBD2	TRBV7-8	CAVAGGWADTQYF	TGTGCCGTAGCGGGGGGGTGGGCAGATACGCAGTATTTT
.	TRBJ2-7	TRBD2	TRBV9	CASSFMTSGGEQYF	TGTGCCAGCAGCTTTATGACTAGCGGAGGCGAGCAGTACTTC
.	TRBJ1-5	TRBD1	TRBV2	CASMGRGEISNQPQHF	TGTGCCAGCATGGGCAGGGGGGAAATTAGCAATCAGCCCCAGCATTTT
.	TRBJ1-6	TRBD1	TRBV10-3	CAISESLSGTDNSPLHF	TGTGCCATCAGTGAGTCACTTTCCGGGACAGATAATTCACCCCTCCACTTT
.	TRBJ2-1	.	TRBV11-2	CASSMAGKAVNEQFF	TGTGCCAGCAGCATGGCAGGGAAGGCGGTCAATGAGCAGTTCTTC
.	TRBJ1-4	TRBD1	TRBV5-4	CASSDGTGVSEKLFF	TGTGCCAGCAGCGACGGGACAGGGGTATCTGAAAAACTGTTTTTT
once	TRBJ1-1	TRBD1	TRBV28	CASLPGQGDYAFF	TGTGCCAGTCTCCCCGGACAGGGGGATTATGCTTTCTTT
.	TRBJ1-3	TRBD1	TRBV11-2	CASSLGQLPKIVSGNTIYF	TGTGCCAGCAGCCTGGGACAGCTACCCAAAATCGTCTCTGGAAACACCATATATTTT
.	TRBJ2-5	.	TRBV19	CASSTRHFRETQYF	TGTGCCAGTAGTACCCGCCACTTTCGAGAGACCCAGTACTTC
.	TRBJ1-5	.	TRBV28	CASSLPTGSEQPQHF	TGTGCCAGCAGTTTGCCCACAGGGTCGGAACAGCCCCAGCATTTT
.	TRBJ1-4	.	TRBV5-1	CASSFQGTPEKLFF	TGCGCCAGCAGCTTCCAGGGAACCCCTGAAAAACTGTTTTTT
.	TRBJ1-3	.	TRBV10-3	CAISDSGDGDTIYF	TGTGCCATCAGTGATTCAGGGGATGGGGACACCATATATTTT
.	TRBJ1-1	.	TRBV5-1	CASSPLGEGYTEAFF	TGCGCCAGCAGCCCTTTAGGCGAGGGATACACTGAAGCTTTCTTT
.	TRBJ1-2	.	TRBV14	CASSQEDLSGYTF	TGTGCCAGCAGCCAAGAGGATCTATCCGGCTACACCTTC
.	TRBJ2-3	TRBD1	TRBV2	CASSGQGTVTQYF	TGTGCCAGCAGTGGACAGGGAACGGTAACGCAGTATTTT
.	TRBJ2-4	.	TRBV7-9	CASSMAAAENIQYF	TGTGCCAGCAGCATGGCAGCCGCGGAAAACATTCAGTACTTC
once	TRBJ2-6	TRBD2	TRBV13	CASSLEGTISGANVLTF	TGTGCCAGCAGCTTAGAGGGGACTATCTCTGGGGCCAACGTCCTGACTTTC
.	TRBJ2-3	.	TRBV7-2	CASSYLLGASTDTQYF	TGTGCCAGCAGCTACCTGCTAGGGGCAAGCACAGATACGCAGTATTTT